These 5 T cell receptor beta chains came from one sample sequenced in a study of Ad26.COV2.S vaccination and SARS-CoV-2 variants. Libraries were prepared by immunoSEQ multiplex PCR; TCRdb keeps only in-frame clonotypes and omits some of them. This table holds some 400,000 clones, 75% to 90% found once. Indicated treatment: 15 to 20 received Ad26.COV2.S at low or high dose, single or two shots; five or six received placebo; per-sample allocation not given. The study sampled participants on day 63 after the first vaccine or placebo injection. The material was peripheral blood, obtained in a trial of Ad26.COV2.S vaccine versus placebo. The receptors derive from a person between 18 and 65 years old who received the Ad26.COV2.S COVID-19 vaccine or a placebo.

The chain recombines TRBV13 with TRBJ2-7; D possibly corresponds to TRBD2 (6 bases). The germline V gene has CDR1 PRHDT and CDR2 FYEKMQ (reference sequence). This CDR3 is 14 amino acids long. V dropped 2 bases and J dropped 3 bases, with 11 bases sitting between them. The CDR3 sequence: CASSLLAANYEQYF. The DNA for the CDR3 is TGTGCCAGCAGCTTATTAGCGGCAAACTACGAGCAGTACTTC.

CDR3 sequence: CATSDNRDRGDGYTF. CDR3 in DNA: TGTGCCACCAGTGACAACCGGGACAGGGGGGATGGCTACACCTTC. The chain links TRBV24-1 to TRBJ1-2, with TRBD1 matching over 11 bases. CDR3 length equals 15 residues. Germline V gene sequence: CDR1 KGHDR, CDR2 SFDVKD. J was trimmed by 6 bases and V by 4 bases; bases with no gene match: 6.

The CDR3: CASSVVEGTEAFF. The CDR3 DNA is TGTGCCAGTAGTGTCGTGGAGGGCACTGAAGCTTTCTTT. The chain couples TRBV19 to TRBJ1-1, with D uncertain. V was trimmed by 5 bases and J by 4 bases, leaving 11 bases between them. Germline CDR1 LNHDA, CDR2 SQIVND (reference sequence). The CDR3 sequence is 13 residues long.

The genes are TRBV7-3 and TRBJ1-2; D remains unclear. From germline, CDR1 is SGHTA and CDR2 FQGTGA. The CDR3 sequence is 14 residues long. Trimming left V 5 bases short and J 7 bases short, with 17 bases between. The CDR3 DNA reads as TGTGCCAGCAGCCAGAGGACGGGTCAGAGTGGCTACACCTTC. Translating it yields CASSQRTGQSGYTF.

The J gene is TRBJ1-5, the V gene TRBV5-1; 10 bases are shared with TRBD1. CDR1 is SGHRS and CDR2 is YFSETQ in the germline V gene. J was trimmed by 4 bases and V by 4 bases; bases with no gene match: 5. The CDR3 loop spans 15 amino acids. The CDR3 here is CASSAGTGVNQPQHF. Written as DNA, the CDR3 is TGCGCCAGCAGCGCCGGGACAGGGGTGAATCAGCCCCAGCATTTT.